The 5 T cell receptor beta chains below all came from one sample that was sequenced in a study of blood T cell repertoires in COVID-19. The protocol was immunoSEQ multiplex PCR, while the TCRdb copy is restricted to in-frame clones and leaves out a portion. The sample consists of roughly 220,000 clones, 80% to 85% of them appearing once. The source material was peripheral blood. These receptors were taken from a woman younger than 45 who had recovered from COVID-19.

CDR3 sequence reads: CASSLSVSRSEQYF. The CDR3 DNA reads as TGTGCCAGCAGTTTATCAGTTTCTAGGTCCGAGCAGTACTTC. The V gene is TRBV27, the J gene TRBJ2-7, with D unclear. Germline V CDR1 and CDR2: MNHEY, SMNVEV (reference sequence). There are 14 residues in the CDR3. V lost 0 bases, J lost 6 bases, and 12 bases lay in between.

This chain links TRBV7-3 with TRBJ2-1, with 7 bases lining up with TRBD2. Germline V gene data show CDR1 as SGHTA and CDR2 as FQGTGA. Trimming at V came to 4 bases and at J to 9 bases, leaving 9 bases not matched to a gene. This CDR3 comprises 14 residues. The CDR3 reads CASSYRASGTEQFF. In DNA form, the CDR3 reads TGTGCCAGCAGCTACCGCGCGAGCGGGACTGAGCAGTTCTTC.

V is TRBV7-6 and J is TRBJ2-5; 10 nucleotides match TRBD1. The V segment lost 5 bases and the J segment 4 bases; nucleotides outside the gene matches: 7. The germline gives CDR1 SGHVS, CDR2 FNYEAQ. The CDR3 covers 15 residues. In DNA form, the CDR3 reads TGTGCCAGCAGCAAGACAGGGGGCGGGAGAGAGACCCAGTACTTC. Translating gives CASSKTGGGRETQYF.

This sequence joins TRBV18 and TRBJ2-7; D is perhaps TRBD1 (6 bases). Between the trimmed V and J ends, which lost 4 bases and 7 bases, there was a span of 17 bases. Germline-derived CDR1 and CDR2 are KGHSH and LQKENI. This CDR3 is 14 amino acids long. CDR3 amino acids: CASSRSPGAGEQYF. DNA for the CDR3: TGTGCCAGCTCACGAAGCCCAGGGGCAGGGGAGCAGTACTTC.

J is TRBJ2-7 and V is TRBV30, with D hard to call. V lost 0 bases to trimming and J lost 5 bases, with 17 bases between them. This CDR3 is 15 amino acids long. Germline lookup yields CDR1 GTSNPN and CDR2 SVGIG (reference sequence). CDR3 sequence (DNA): TGTGCCTGGAGTGTAAAGCGCAGTCCAACCCACGAGCAGTACTTC. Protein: CAWSVKRSPTHEQYF.